What follows describes a single TCR beta chain. This entry comes from a study of blood T cell repertoires in COVID-19. Across the whole study: T cells, B-cell-depleted T cells, or PBMCs supplied cDNA or gDNA.

The CDR3 is made up of 14 amino acids. V lost 5 bases, J lost 4 bases, and 2 bases stayed unmatched. The germline gives CDR1 SGHKS, CDR2 YYEKEE (reference sequence). Seattle researchers signed up patients amid active infection and tracked them longitudinally. Here immunoSEQ multiplex PCR was the method, and the copy in TCRdb shows in-frame clones only, minus some. The sample lists 200,000 to 250,000 clones, over 80% occurring once. The gene calls are TRBV5-5 and TRBJ2-1, with 11 positions matching TRBD2. This receptor was taken from a woman aged 25 to 39 with COVID-19, enrolled during active disease. Sequenced material: peripheral blood. DNA for the CDR3: TGTGCCAGCAGGGGGACTAGCGGTTACAATGAGCAGTTCTTC. It specifies CASRGTSGYNEQFF.